This is a list of T cell receptor beta chains from one sample in a study of T cell responses to AZD1222 COVID-19 vaccine. The repertoire was sequenced with immunoSEQ multiplex PCR; TCRdb's copy has only in-frame clones and lacks some. The sample has about 120,000 clones, 90% seen once. This sample comprised peripheral blood, obtained on day 0 of MenACWY control vaccination. These receptor sequences come from an adult in good health. The conserved cysteine and the conserved F or W are not part of the CDR3 here.

v_call: TRBV27; j_call: TRBJ2-6; cdr3_aa: ASSLGGGANVLT
v_call: TRBV7-2; j_call: TRBJ1-1; cdr3_aa: ASSLATGNTEAF
v_call: TRBV27; j_call: TRBJ2-2; cdr3_aa: ASNRGAGVGELF
v_call: TRBV30; j_call: TRBJ1-6; cdr3_aa: AWSPGDNSPLH
v_call: TRBV6-4; j_call: TRBJ1-6; cdr3_aa: ASSASRAASSPLH
v_call: TRBV2; j_call: TRBJ1-3; cdr3_aa: ASRTLQGSGNTIY
v_call: TRBV21-1; j_call: TRBJ2-6; cdr3_aa: ASSKRPNPPPSGANVLT
v_call: TRBV28; j_call: TRBJ1-4; cdr3_aa: ASSLRSGGGEKLF
v_call: TRBV7-6; j_call: TRBJ2-2; cdr3_aa: ASSLERGAAGELF
v_call: TRBV19; j_call: TRBJ2-1; cdr3_aa: ATLVGGQGYNEQF
v_call: TRBV7-9; j_call: TRBJ2-7; cdr3_aa: ASSPLVGASYEQY
v_call: TRBV6-5; j_call: TRBJ1-3; cdr3_aa: ASSYSAFGNTIY
v_call: TRBV4-1; j_call: TRBJ1-5; cdr3_aa: ASSQDGTQGNQPQH
v_call: TRBV19; j_call: TRBJ1-2; cdr3_aa: ASSITLGQIRYGYT
v_call: TRBV5-1; j_call: TRBJ2-7; cdr3_aa: ASSFRERYEQY
v_call: TRBV7-3; j_call: TRBJ2-6; cdr3_aa: ASSAALGAGANVLT
v_call: TRBV24-1; j_call: TRBJ2-3; cdr3_aa: ATSDFEGTTTDTQY
v_call: TRBV3-1/TRBV3-2; j_call: TRBJ2-3; cdr3_aa: ASSPQRGTDTQY
v_call: TRBV10-1; j_call: TRBJ1-1; cdr3_aa: ASNGGTGGTEAF
v_call: TRBV19; j_call: TRBJ2-4; cdr3_aa: ASGRQGGNIQY
v_call: TRBV28; j_call: TRBJ2-7; cdr3_aa: ASSSPRELEQY
v_call: TRBV5-4; j_call: TRBJ1-1; cdr3_aa: ASSFRADREAF
v_call: TRBV2; j_call: TRBJ1-3; cdr3_aa: ASTPRGSGNTIY
v_call: TRBV7-2; j_call: TRBJ2-7; cdr3_aa: ASSLRWGQGSSEQY
v_call: TRBV18; j_call: TRBJ2-1; cdr3_aa: ASSPPLRDEQF
v_call: TRBV7-9; j_call: TRBJ2-5; cdr3_aa: ASSLGGSSGTKTQY
v_call: TRBV5-1; j_call: TRBJ2-1; cdr3_aa: ASSLVGDEQF
v_call: TRBV6-5; j_call: TRBJ1-6; cdr3_aa: AASLQGVDNSPLH
v_call: TRBV7-2; j_call: TRBJ2-3; cdr3_aa: ASSLEGANTQY
v_call: TRBV30; j_call: TRBJ1-3; cdr3_aa: AWSVGGGDSGNTIY
v_call: TRBV7-9; j_call: TRBJ2-7; cdr3_aa: ASSPRLGWEVEQY
v_call: TRBV5-6; j_call: TRBJ1-1; cdr3_aa: ASSLGGNTEAF
v_call: TRBV6-2/TRBV6-3; j_call: TRBJ2-5; cdr3_aa: ASSYAGLRGKETQY
v_call: TRBV28; j_call: TRBJ2-1; cdr3_aa: ASSTVTSGKRLGIGNEQF
v_call: TRBV11-3; j_call: TRBJ2-3; cdr3_aa: ASSNRQGSTDTQY
v_call: TRBV7-9; j_call: TRBJ1-4; cdr3_aa: ASSLAGQTNEKLF
v_call: TRBV2; j_call: TRBJ1-3; cdr3_aa: ASSATGLLSGNTIY
v_call: TRBV28; j_call: TRBJ1-5; cdr3_aa: ATRTVSNQPQH
v_call: TRBV9; j_call: TRBJ1-1; cdr3_aa: ASSVVTGTEAF
v_call: TRBV12-3/TRBV12-4; j_call: TRBJ1-2; cdr3_aa: ASSADRSSGYT
v_call: TRBV7-6; j_call: TRBJ1-2; cdr3_aa: ASSRGPNYGYT
v_call: TRBV18; j_call: TRBJ1-6; cdr3_aa: ASSQGQANSPLH
v_call: TRBV6-2/TRBV6-3; j_call: TRBJ2-5; cdr3_aa: ASSYVGAVQETQY
v_call: TRBV5-5; j_call: TRBJ1-1; cdr3_aa: ASSFGQGAGMNTEAF
v_call: TRBV6-1; j_call: TRBJ2-5; cdr3_aa: ASSDYKASGPSRETQY
v_call: TRBV10-3; j_call: TRBJ1-2; cdr3_aa: AISVGAEGYT
v_call: TRBV7-9; j_call: TRBJ2-2; cdr3_aa: ASSLGAGDTGELF
v_call: TRBV28; j_call: TRBJ2-2; cdr3_aa: ASSRSGTSSYTGELF
v_call: TRBV3-1/TRBV3-2; j_call: TRBJ1-6; cdr3_aa: ASSAQGPNSPLH
v_call: TRBV7-8; j_call: TRBJ2-7; cdr3_aa: ASSLRAIRYEQY
v_call: TRBV27; j_call: TRBJ1-1; cdr3_aa: ASSRQKNTEAF
v_call: TRBV6-5; j_call: TRBJ1-1; cdr3_aa: ASLGYTEAF
v_call: TRBV5-4; j_call: TRBJ1-2; cdr3_aa: ASSSGGARDFYGYT
v_call: TRBV18; j_call: TRBJ1-5; cdr3_aa: ASSPGQGRSQPQH
v_call: TRBV6-5; j_call: TRBJ2-3; cdr3_aa: ASSYRTPSTDTQY